Below are 12 T cell receptor beta chains sequenced from a single sample in a study of beta chain features in type 1 diabetes. General study results and limits: There was a moderate but significant shortening of TCRB CDR3s in all four CD4+ subsets of Type 1 diabetes patients.

What these receptors recognize is not known. Reverse transcription of all isolated RNA meant that expressed TCRB transcripts were sequenced. Generated by immunoSEQ multiplex PCR, the TCRdb table keeps only in-frame clones and is missing some. Of hundreds of thousands of clones listed, roughly 13% are singletons. Sequenced input: naive CD4+ T cells from blood. Receptors originate from a young man with type 1 diabetes.

This clone was found a few times. V is TRBV19 and J is TRBJ1-2, with D uncertain. This CDR3 has 14 residues. V lost 10 bases, J lost 3 bases, and 18 bases lay in between. Germline V gives CDR1 LNHDA, CDR2 SQIVND (reference sequence). As DNA, the CDR3 is TGTGCCACCAAGGGATCAGGAAACTACTATGGCTACACCTTC. Amino acid sequence: CATKGSGNYYGYTF.

The chain employs TRBV28 and TRBJ2-1; 8 bases match TRBD1. The CDR3 totals 14 residues. Germline assignment: CDR1 MDHEN and CDR2 SYDVKM. J gave up 7 bases and V 6 bases, and 8 bases lay outside the gene matches. Here the CDR3 DNA reads TGTGCCAGCAGCCTTCGGACAGGGTCAAATGAGCAGTTCTTC. As protein: CASSLRTGSNEQFF.

The chain has TRBV18 and TRBJ1-5, with 8 bases aligning to TRBD1. CDR3 length: 15 amino acids. Germline V gene sequence: CDR1 KGHSH, CDR2 LQKENI. V lost 6 bases to trimming and J lost 5 bases; unmatched junction nucleotides: 9. The CDR3 bases are TGTGCCAGCTCGCGGGGACAGGCTAGGGATCAGCCCCAGCATTTT. Its translation: CASSRGQARDQPQHF.

The J gene is TRBJ1-2, the V gene TRBV28, with D perhaps TRBD1 (6 bases). Per the germline V gene, CDR1 is MDHEN and CDR2 is SYDVKM. This CDR3 spans 13 amino acids. The V end was cut by 3 bases, the J end by 5 bases, with 10 bases between. Here the CDR3 DNA reads TGTGCCAGCAGTTTGGGGGGGCGTTATGGCTACACCTTC. It yields the protein CASSLGGRYGYTF.

The chain is built from TRBV5-1 and TRBJ1-2, with D possibly TRBD1 on 5 matching bases. The CDR3 is made up of 14 amino acids. Germline lookup yields CDR1 SGHRS and CDR2 YFSETQ. V lost 0 bases, J lost 2 bases, and 8 bases lay in between. CDR3 nucleotide sequence: TGCGCCAGCAGCTTGGCCAGGGACAACTATGGCTACACCTTC. Protein sequence: CASSLARDNYGYTF.

The V call is TRBV6-6, the J call TRBJ2-7; the match to TRBD1 covers 8 bases. V dropped 7 bases and J dropped 5; count of bases not matched to a gene: 13. The CDR3 length is 15 residues. The germline V gene encodes CDR1 MNHNY and CDR2 SVGAGI (reference sequence). Written as DNA, the CDR3 is TGTGCCAGCACCCCGAGGTACAGGGGGGACCACGAGCAGTACTTC. It encodes CASTPRYRGDHEQYF.

This clone has more than one count but fewer than ten. The rearrangement uses TRBV29-1 and TRBJ2-7, with TRBD1 identical over 9 bases. The CDR3 length is 13 residues. The germline CDR1 and CDR2 sequences are SQVTM and ANQGSEA. V was clipped by 7 bases and J by 6 bases; unmatched bases: 10. The CDR3 DNA reads TGCAGCGCCGAAGAAACAGGGGGCGTCGAGCAGTACTTC. The encoded protein is CSAEETGGVEQYF.

With respect to this clone: Additional DNA sequences in this sample encode the identical CDR3. CDR3 protein: CASSGTANTEAFF. The CDR3 nucleotides are TGTGCCAGCAGCGGGACAGCCAACACTGAAGCTTTCTTT. The chain uses TRBV2 and TRBJ1-1, with 7 bases lining up with TRBD1. V was pared by 6 bases and J by 2 bases, with 3 bases of the junction left unmatched. CDR1 and CDR2 (germline): SNHLY, FYNNEI. The CDR3 loop spans 13 amino acids.

This clone was picked up a small number of times. This chain uses TRBV30 with TRBJ2-3; 9 bases match TRBD1. From germline, CDR1 is GTSNPN and CDR2 SVGIG (reference sequence). CDR3 size: 15 residues. With V trimmed by 4 bases and J by 3 bases, 8 bases remained unmatched. In DNA form, the CDR3 reads TGTGCCTGGACCGGGGGGACAGGGACAACAGATACGCAGTATTTT. Amino acids: CAWTGGTGTTDTQYF.

This clone was seen only a few times. Other DNA sequences in this specimen translate into the identical CDR3. The chain couples TRBV6-5 to TRBJ1-2, with D possibly being TRBD1 (6 bases). The CDR3 sequence is 14 residues long. The V end was cut by 2 bases, the J end by 4 bases, with 11 bases between. CDR1 and CDR2 (germline): MNHEY, SVGAGI. Written as DNA, the CDR3 is TGTGCCAGCAGTTACGGCAGGGGAGGCTATGGCTACACCTTC. This gives the protein CASSYGRGGYGYTF.

This clone was detected a few times. The rearrangement uses TRBV7-9 and TRBJ1-1, with 9 bases matching TRBD1. With 6 bases clipped from V and 4 bases from J, the junction kept 3 bases outside the gene matches. The length of the CDR3 is 13 residues. Germline CDR1 SEHNR, CDR2 FQNEAQ (reference sequence). The CDR3 nucleotides read TGTGCCAGCAGGAAACAGGGGGCCACTGAAGCTTTCTTT. Amino acid sequence: CASRKQGATEAFF.

This clone was counted a few times. The CDR3 reads CASSLFRDAFF. The DNA for the CDR3 is TGTGCCAGCAGCTTATTCAGGGACGCTTTCTTT. This chain connects TRBV7-2 to TRBJ1-1; the D gene is possibly TRBD1 (5 bases). Germline V gene data show CDR1 as SGHTA and CDR2 as FQGNSA. The CDR3 is made up of 11 amino acids. The V and J ends lost 2 bases and 11 bases respectively, with 9 bases between them. The full variable domain, its missing parts supplied by reference TRBV7-2 and TRBJ1-1, is GAGVSQSPSNKVTEKGKDVELRCDPISGHTALYWYRQSLGQGLEFLIYFQGNSAPDKSGLPSDRFSAERTGGSVSTLTIQRTQQEDSAVYLCASSLFRDAFFGQGTRLTVV.